These 10 T cell receptor beta chains share one sample of origin, sequenced in a study of cytomegalovirus exposure and HLA in healthy donors (dated by TCRdb to about 2017). Libraries were made using the immunoSEQ multiplex PCR assay. The multiplex PCR relied on a mix of 60 forward primers for TCR Vbeta segments and 13 reverse primers for TCR Jbeta segments. TCRdb provides this immuneACCESS table in a form limited to in-frame rearrangements. Some clones are lacking; in checked studies, under half of them reflect an unresolved V gene, and why the rest are absent is not known. The sample contains about 200,000 clones, roughly 90% of them found a single time. The ten largest clonotypes hold roughly 0.34% of the sample. Input material: PBMCs. These receptors were collected from a woman aged 30 to 39 in good health and CMV-seronegative.

This sequence joins TRBV11-2 and TRBJ1-2; D perhaps matches TRBD1 (6 bases). Germline V gene sequence: CDR1 SGHAT, CDR2 FQNNGV. V was clipped by 1 base and J by 1 base, with 19 bases between them. The CDR3 is made up of 18 amino acids. The CDR3 coding sequence is TGTGCCAGCAGCTTAGTTGCACTCCGGGACACCCATAACTATGGCTACACCTTC. Translation: CASSLVALRDTHNYGYTF.

This clone was seen only a few times. V gene TRBV7-9 combines with J gene TRBJ2-1; D perhaps matches TRBD1 (5 bases). The CDR3 has 14 residues. Germline V gene data show CDR1 as SEHNR and CDR2 as FQNEAQ (reference sequence). The V gene lost 3 bases and the J gene lost 7 bases, with 13 bases spanning the gap. The CDR3 loop is CASSLWQGLNEQFF. The CDR3 DNA follows: TGTGCCAGCAGCTTGTGGCAGGGTCTGAATGAGCAGTTCTTC.

Regarding this clone: One end of the junction does not line up with germline, which may come from a read error. The chain recombines TRBV6-6 with TRBJ2-3; tentatively, D is TRBD2 (5 bases). Germline V gene data show CDR1 as MNHNY and CDR2 as SVGAGI (reference sequence). The CDR3 is 13 residues long. In DNA form, the CDR3 reads TGTGCCGGCAGGAAAGGACTCACAGATACGCAGTATTTT. Amino acids: CAGRKGLTDTQYF.

The chain joins TRBV5-1 to TRBJ2-3; D uncertain. Germline V gene lookup returns CDR1 SGHRS and CDR2 YFSETQ. The CDR3 contains 12 residues. V lost 2 bases and J 3 bases, leaving 4 bases between the germline ends. The DNA for the CDR3 is TGCGCCAGCAGCTTCGAGACAGATACGCAGTATTTT. Its protein is CASSFETDTQYF.

The V and J genes are TRBV11-1 and TRBJ2-7, with D possibly being TRBD2 (5 bases). The CDR3 loop spans 15 amino acids. Germline assignment: CDR1 SGHAT and CDR2 FQDESV (reference sequence). The germline V and J ends were trimmed by 4 bases and 0 bases, with 13 bases remaining between them. The DNA of the CDR3 is TGTGCCAGCAGCTCAGGACTTCAACTCTCCTACGAGCAGTACTTC. It encodes CASSSGLQLSYEQYF.

This clone turned up a few times. The V call is TRBV5-8, the J call TRBJ1-6; 8 nucleotides align to TRBD1. Germline V gene data show CDR1 as SGHTS and CDR2 as YDEGEE. The V segment lost 4 bases and the J segment 7 bases; nucleotides outside the gene matches: 7. The CDR3 loop spans 15 amino acids. CDR3 in amino acids: CASSLGQGGNSPLHF. CDR3 nucleotides: TGTGCCAGCAGCCTAGGACAGGGCGGGAATTCACCCCTCCACTTT.

The J gene is TRBJ2-1, the V gene TRBV5-1; possible D gene TRBD1, 6 bases. The CDR3 extends over 15 amino acids. The V end was cut by 2 bases, the J end by 6 bases, with 15 bases between. CDR1 is SGHRS, CDR2 YFSETQ, per germline. The CDR3 sequence is CASSLAGQRGNEQFF. As DNA, the CDR3 is TGCGCCAGCAGCTTAGCTGGACAGAGAGGCAATGAGCAGTTCTTC.

V gene TRBV4-1 combines with J gene TRBJ2-3, with 11 bases matching TRBD1. Germline CDR1 MGHRA, CDR2 YSYEKL. There are 17 residues in the CDR3. V lost 4 bases and J lost 1; bases outside the gene matches: 7. CDR3 residues: CASSRRTGGTGTDTQYF. The CDR3 DNA reads TGCGCCAGCAGCCGAAGGACAGGGGGCACGGGCACAGATACGCAGTATTTT.

The chain employs TRBV10-1 and TRBJ1-4; 8 bases are a match to TRBD1. CDR1 and CDR2 (germline): WNHNN, SYGVQD (reference sequence). V was pared by 4 bases and J by 8 bases, with 6 bases of the junction left unmatched. The CDR3 runs to 14 residues. The chain's CDR3 is CASSGQGQNEKLFF. The CDR3 nucleotides read TGCGCCAGCAGTGGACAGGGGCAGAACGAAAAACTGTTTTTT.

This clone has a handful of counts. V usage is TRBV11-3 and J usage is TRBJ2-7, with TRBD2 matching 9 bases. V lost 5 bases, J lost 4 bases, and 3 bases stayed unmatched. The CDR3 runs to 13 residues. CDR1 SGHNT and CDR2 YENEEA come from the germline V gene. CDR3 sequence (DNA): TGTGCCAGCAGCCGGCTAGCGGGATACGAGCAGTACTTC. Residues: CASSRLAGYEQYF.